This passage covers 4 T cell receptor beta chains from one sample sequenced in a study of blood T cell repertoires in COVID-19. Profiled with immunoSEQ multiplex PCR; TCRdb holds only in-frame clones, not every one. The sample includes 190,000 or so clones, 70% to 90% of them seen just once. The sequenced sample consisted of peripheral blood. These receptors came from a man aged 35 to 55 with active or convalescent COVID-19.

The V gene is TRBV5-4, the J gene TRBJ1-2; no clear D. The CDR3 has 15 residues. CDR1 is SGHNT and CDR2 is YYREEE in the germline V gene (reference sequence). The V gene lost 4 bases and the J gene lost 0 bases, with 13 bases spanning the gap. The chain's CDR3 is CASSQLGGSNYGYTF. CDR3 nucleotide sequence: TGTGCCAGCAGCCAATTGGGAGGGTCTAACTATGGCTACACCTTC.

The rearrangement joins TRBV7-8 to TRBJ1-2, with D unresolved. Germline V gives CDR1 SGHVS, CDR2 FQNEAQ. The germline V and J ends were trimmed by 0 bases and 0 bases, with 8 bases remaining between them. This CDR3 contains 15 residues. DNA for the CDR3: TGTGCCAGCAGCTTAGCGCGACGGGCTAACTATGGCTACACCTTC. It is translated as CASSLARRANYGYTF.

This sequence joins TRBV6-5 and TRBJ2-7, with 9 positions matching TRBD2. Trimming took 7 bases from V and 4 from J; bases not matched to a gene: 11. In germline, CDR1 is MNHEY, CDR2 SVGAGI. The CDR3 runs to 15 residues. As DNA, the CDR3 is TGTGCCAGCACCACTGGGGCGGGGGGGCTGTACGAGCAGTACTTC. Protein: CASTTGAGGLYEQYF.

CDR3 loop: CASNQDRVATEAFF. CDR3 sequence (DNA): TGTGCCAGCAACCAGGACAGGGTGGCCACTGAAGCTTTCTTT. V and J are TRBV2 and TRBJ1-1; 8 bases align to TRBD1. V gave up 7 bases and J gave up 4 bases; unmatched junction bases: 8. This CDR3 has 14 residues. Germline lookup yields CDR1 SNHLY and CDR2 FYNNEI.